The 15 T cell receptor beta chains presented below share a single source sample, sequenced in a study of cytomegalovirus exposure and HLA in healthy donors. Amplification used 60 Vbeta primers and 13 Jbeta primers. Clones were sequenced by immunoSEQ multiplex PCR, and TCRdb holds only the in-frame ones, with some missing. The table lists under 150,000 clones, about four fifths of them singletons. Sequenced material: PBMCs. These receptors were taken from a male donor in good health and CMV-seronegative.

The J gene is TRBJ2-1, the V gene TRBV7-2, with 15 nucleotides matching TRBD2. Germline V gives CDR1 SGHTA, CDR2 FQGNSA. V gave up 7 bases and J gave up 8 bases; unmatched junction bases: 6. The CDR3 totals 15 residues. For the CDR3, the DNA is TGTGCCAGCACCCCGGGACTAGCGGGAGGAGATGAGCAGTTCTTC. As protein: CASTPGLAGGDEQFF. Complete variable domain (other parts from reference TRBV7-2 and TRBJ2-1): GAGVSQSPSNKVTEKGKDVELRCDPISGHTALYWYRQSLGQGLEFLIYFQGNSAPDKSGLPSDRFSAERTGGSVSTLTIQRTQQEDSAVYLCASTPGLAGGDEQFFGPGTRLTVL.

This clone was detected a few times. The rearrangement uses TRBV29-1 and TRBJ2-5; TRBD2 matches at 9 bases. CDR3 length equals 13 residues. From germline, CDR1 is SQVTM and CDR2 ANQGSEA. Germline trimming cut 7 bases from V and 5 bases from J; bases unmatched to any gene: 8. In nucleotides, the CDR3 is TGCAGCGCCTTAGCGGGAGCCCTGGAGACCCAGTACTTC. As protein: CSALAGALETQYF.

The chain joins TRBV6-6 to TRBJ2-6; D perhaps matches TRBD1 (5 bases). The germline V gene has CDR1 MNHNY and CDR2 SVGAGI (reference sequence). This CDR3 contains 15 residues. V was clipped by 7 bases and J by 0 bases, with 10 bases between them. The CDR3 protein is CASKQVLSGANVLTF. DNA of the CDR3: TGTGCCAGCAAACAGGTCCTCTCTGGGGCCAACGTCCTGACTTTC.

This clone was picked up one time. The chain carries TRBV6-5 and TRBJ2-1, with 9 nucleotides matching TRBD1. The CDR3 runs 14 residues. Trimming at V came to 6 bases and at J to 4 bases, leaving 4 bases not matched to a gene. Germline CDR1 MNHEY, CDR2 SVGAGI. The CDR3 reads CASRATGGYNEQFF. CDR3 DNA sequence: TGTGCCAGCAGAGCGACAGGGGGGTACAATGAGCAGTTCTTC.

V gene TRBV6-4 combines with J gene TRBJ2-7; 8 nucleotides agree with TRBD2. This CDR3 region has 18 residues. CDR1 is MRHNA, CDR2 SNTAGT, per germline. Losses at the gene ends were 4 bases for V and 2 bases for J; bases not matched to a gene: 16. The CDR3: CASSGFGTRRRETYEQYF. The CDR3 DNA sequence: TGTGCCAGCAGTGGTTTCGGGACTAGACGGCGCGAAACCTACGAGCAGTACTTC.

This chain joins TRBV19 and TRBJ2-1; a weak D match, TRBD1 (6 bases). CDR1 is LNHDA and CDR2 is SQIVND in the germline V gene (reference sequence). CDR3 size: 15 residues. V lost 7 bases to trimming and J lost 4 bases, with 17 bases between them. The CDR3 DNA follows: TGTGCCAGTACCATGGGGACGAGGGGGTACAATGAGCAGTTCTTC. Translation gives CASTMGTRGYNEQFF.

This chain uses TRBV7-9 with TRBJ2-3, with D possibly matching TRBD2 (6 bases). V dropped 5 bases and J dropped 0 bases, with 12 bases sitting between them. Looked up from germline, CDR1 is SEHNR and CDR2 is FQNEAQ (reference sequence). CDR3 length equals 15 residues. The CDR3 region is CASSRDFLSTDTQYF. In DNA form, the CDR3 reads TGTGCCAGCAGCCGGGACTTCCTTAGCACAGATACGCAGTATTTT.

The V and J genes are TRBV19 and TRBJ2-1; D possibly corresponds to TRBD2 (6 bases). The length of the CDR3 is 13 residues. Germline V gene lookup returns CDR1 LNHDA and CDR2 SQIVND (reference sequence). The V end was cut by 5 bases, the J end by 6 bases, with 11 bases between. CDR3 amino acids: CASSFRETNEQFF. Written as DNA, the CDR3 is TGTGCCAGTAGTTTTCGGGAGACCAATGAGCAGTTCTTC.

The gene calls are TRBV7-9 and TRBJ1-4; 11 nucleotides match TRBD1. V was pared by 1 base and J by 10 bases, with 5 bases of the junction left unmatched. Germline loops: CDR1 SEHNR, CDR2 FQNEAQ (reference sequence). The CDR3 runs to 15 residues. The CDR3 sequence: CASSLEGDRGRKLFF. CDR3 nucleotide sequence: TGTGCCAGCAGCTTAGAGGGGGACAGGGGGAGAAAACTGTTTTTT.

V gene TRBV28 combines with J gene TRBJ1-3; D may be TRBD1 (5 bases). The germline CDR1 and CDR2 sequences are MDHEN and SYDVKM. The CDR3 totals 16 residues. V shed 4 bases and J shed 0 bases, with 13 bases lying between them. CDR3 DNA sequence: TGTGCCAGCAGTTCCGCGGGACGGACCTCTGGAAACACCATATATTTT. Encoded protein: CASSSAGRTSGNTIYF.

The gene calls are TRBV7-2 and TRBJ1-2; no clear D gene. Trimming took off 1 base at V and 2 bases at J, with 11 bases between the two ends. This CDR3 is built from 15 residues. Germline CDR1 and CDR2: SGHTA and FQGNSA. This CDR3 reads CASSLGIAGNYGYTF. In DNA, the CDR3 is TGTGCCAGCAGCTTAGGGATCGCGGGAAACTATGGCTACACCTTC.

The rearrangement joins TRBV2 to TRBJ2-3; 9 bases align to TRBD1. Germline CDR1 reads SNHLY; CDR2 reads FYNNEI. The CDR3 has 14 amino acids. Trimming cost V 7 bases and J 5 bases; bases outside gene matches: 7. CDR3 loop: CASIGTGRIDTQYF. CDR3 sequence (DNA): TGTGCCAGCATAGGGACAGGGCGAATAGATACGCAGTATTTT.

The chain uses TRBV5-4 and TRBJ2-5, with 9 bases identical to TRBD2. The germline gives CDR1 SGHNT, CDR2 YYREEE (reference sequence). V was clipped by 2 bases and J by 7 bases; unmatched bases: 12. The CDR3 extends over 16 amino acids. The CDR3 DNA follows: TGTGCCAGCAGCTTCCCCGGGACTAGCTTTGAGGGGACCCAGTACTTC. It encodes CASSFPGTSFEGTQYF.

V and J are TRBV27 and TRBJ2-2, with 8 bases identical to TRBD2. The CDR3 length is 14 residues. Germline CDR1 and CDR2: MNHEY and SMNVEV (reference sequence). Unmatched junction bases numbered 6, after V lost 7 bases and J lost 5 bases. DNA for the CDR3: TGTGCCAGCACACACGGGAGGGGGACCGGGGAGCTGTTTTTT. This sequence encodes CASTHGRGTGELFF.

The chain uses TRBV14 and TRBJ2-5, with a possible D match to TRBD2 (5 bases). Trimming removed 3 bases from V and 3 bases from J, with 20 bases in between. The germline V gene encodes CDR1 SGHDN and CDR2 FVKESK. This CDR3 has 17 amino acids. The CDR3 spells CASSQLTARIGEETQYF. In DNA form, the CDR3 reads TGTGCCAGCAGCCAGCTAACAGCTAGGATCGGGGAAGAGACCCAGTACTTC.